The clone carrying this T cell receptor beta chain has ten or more counts. No antigen is known for it. Time point denoted: newly diagnosed GD, antithyroid drugs for less than 3 months. The TCR library used RNA extracted from PBMCs. The data are from a study of regulatory T cells in long-lasting Graves disease. Study-level findings and limits: TCR diversity in persistent Graves' patients was below that of newly diagnosed ones. TRBV28, TRBJ1-2 and TRBJ2-5 were segments that persistent disease favored.

Germline values: CDR1 MNHEY, CDR2 SMNVEV (reference sequence). With 5 bases removed from V and 7 bases from J, the gap between germline ends came to 11 bases. The CDR3 has 13 amino acids. Both iRepertoire HTBI primers and Arm-PCR of CDR3 regions were used to build the TCR beta libraries. Per the authors' pipeline: Across samples, 62 TRBV and some 14 TRBJ segments were found. TCRdb used MiXCR to reprocess the multiplex PCR reads, holding one entry per CDR3 protein. The V and J calls follow TCRdb's processing rather than the paper's. There are more than 300,000 distinct CDR3 sequences in the sample; around 15% occur only once, and 20% lies in the top ten. The data also belong to a second study, concerning T cells in Graves' hyperthyroidism and ophthalmopathy.

The sequence came from a woman between 18 and 29 years old with Graves disease. Sample: peripheral blood mononuclear cells (PBMCs), taken at new diagnosis, from a patient treated with antithyroid drugs. The V and J genes are TRBV27 and TRBJ1-4, with D unclear. The CDR3 DNA reads as TGTGCCAGCAGTAGGTATCGCGGTGAAAAACTGTTTTTT. Its translation: CASSRYRGEKLFF.